A single T cell receptor (beta chain) is shown here with its context. The antigen is undetermined. The data are from a study of T cells expressing NK-cell markers. Study results and caveats: Among several donors, these clonotypes also ranked first in the CD3+CD56-NKG2C+ fraction. CD8+ T cells in a handful of donors included dominant NKG2C+ clonotypes at roughly 1.0-7.5%. Nothing established the HCMV specificity of expanded NKG2C+ T cell clones.

For each CDR3 protein, TCRdb gives one entry from its re-call of the 5' RACE reads, without DNA. The sample table sets out 90,000 to 130,000 distinct CDR3 sequences. The sequenced sample was blood T cells: a sorted CD56 or NKG2C T cell subset, CD4+ or CD8+ T cells, or bulk PBMC T cells (not recorded which). This clonotype was obtained from a woman between 18 and 75 years old in good health.

Here the CDR3 reads CASRMNTEAFF. The V call is TRBV12-3 or TRBV12-4, the J call TRBJ1-1. This CDR3 comprises 11 residues.